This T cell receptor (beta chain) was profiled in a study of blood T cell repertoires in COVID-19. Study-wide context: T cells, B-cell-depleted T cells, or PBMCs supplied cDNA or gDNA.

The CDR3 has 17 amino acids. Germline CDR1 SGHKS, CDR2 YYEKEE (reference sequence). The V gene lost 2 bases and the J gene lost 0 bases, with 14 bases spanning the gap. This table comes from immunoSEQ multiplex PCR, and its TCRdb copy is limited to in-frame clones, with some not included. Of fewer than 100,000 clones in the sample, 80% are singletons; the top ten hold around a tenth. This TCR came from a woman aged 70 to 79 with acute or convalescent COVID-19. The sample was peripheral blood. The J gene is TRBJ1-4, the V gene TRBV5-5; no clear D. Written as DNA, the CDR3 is TGTGCCAGCAGCTTATCTAGTTTCATAGCAACTAATGAAAAACTGTTTTTT. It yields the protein CASSLSSFIATNEKLFF.